The 6 T cell receptor beta chains given below trace back to one sample, sequenced in a study of T cells in Graves' hyperthyroidism and ophthalmopathy. The source material, RNA transcripts, was used to amplify TCR beta CDR3 regions. A set of HTBI primers served as the primers for a first-round RT-PCR of the TCR CDR3. TCRdb reprocessed the multiplex PCR reads via MiXCR and lists one record per CDR3 protein. The table has hundreds of thousands of distinct CDR3 sequences, around 20% seen once. The sequenced material came from blood. The receptors here all came from a man aged 30-40 years with Graves' ophthalmopathy.

This clonotype was seen ten or more times. The chain employs TRBV6-5 and TRBJ2-7, with D maybe TRBD2 (6 bases). V was clipped by 2 bases and J by 5 bases, with 10 bases between them. The CDR3 runs to 13 residues. CDR1 MNHEY and CDR2 SVGAGI come from the germline V gene. For the CDR3, the DNA is TGTGCCAGCAGTTACCAGTCGGGGGACGAGCAGTACTTC. Protein product: CASSYQSGDEQYF.

This chain uses TRBV12-3 or TRBV12-4 with TRBJ2-3, with D unresolved. The V and J ends lost 4 bases and 2 bases respectively, with 10 bases between them. The CDR3 sequence is 14 residues long. The DNA of the CDR3 is TGTGCCAGCAGTTGGTCAGGAAACACAGATACGCAGTATTTT. Translated: CASSWSGNTDTQYF.

V is TRBV28 and J is TRBJ2-7; the D gene is possibly TRBD1 (6 bases). CDR1 MDHEN and CDR2 SYDVKM come from the germline V gene. The CDR3 spans 12 residues. Deletions cut 10 bases from V and 3 bases from J, with 13 bases between. The CDR3 DNA sequence: TGTGCCATCTCGACAGGAGACTACGAGCAGTACTTC. Its translation is CAISTGDYEQYF.

In its sample, this clonotype was seen many times. The CDR3 reads CASSFRNTGELFF. The CDR3 nucleotides read TGTGCCAGCAGTTTTCGGAACACCGGGGAGCTGTTTTTT. The gene calls are TRBV28 and TRBJ2-2; D is uncertain. The CDR3 is 13 amino acids. Trimming took off 3 bases at V and 1 base at J, with 3 bases between the two ends. The germline gives CDR1 MDHEN, CDR2 SYDVKM.

This clonotype was detected only a few times. The CDR3 DNA reads TGCAGTGCTAGGGACCGACTAGCGGGAAGCTCCTACGAGCAGTACTTC. Amino acid sequence: CSARDRLAGSSYEQYF. The rearrangement uses TRBV20-1 and TRBJ2-7; 11 positions agree with TRBD2. Trimming at V came to 3 bases and at J to 0 bases, leaving 7 bases not matched to a gene. Per germline, CDR1 DFQATT and CDR2 SNEGSKA (reference sequence). The CDR3 loop spans 16 amino acids.

This clonotype was observed a few times. This chain links TRBV11-2 with TRBJ2-3; 10 bases align to TRBD2. CDR1 and CDR2 (germline): SGHAT, FQNNGV. This CDR3 has 18 residues. With V trimmed by 1 base and J by 3 bases, 10 bases remained unmatched. This CDR3 is CASSLAWLAGAKTDTQYF. CDR3 DNA sequence: TGTGCCAGCAGCTTAGCTTGGCTAGCGGGAGCGAAGACAGATACGCAGTATTTT.